This T cell receptor beta chain originates from a study of T cell responses to AZD1222 COVID-19 vaccine. Overall study findings and caveats: Within unmutated variant regions lay the reported targets of nearly half of spike-specific TCRs. Repertoires were sampled only after the peak T cell response. CD4 TCRs associated with vaccination spanned spike, dominating at 160-218 and 743-854. Among the donors, most were white British and more were female, and clonal diversity was possibly underestimated.

The CDR3 length is 16 residues. V was trimmed by 0 bases and J by 3 bases, leaving 11 bases between them. Per germline, CDR1 MNHEY and CDR2 SVGAGI. Sequencing was performed with immunoSEQ multiplex PCR; in TCRdb, only in-frame clones are kept and a portion is missing. The sample includes about 110,000 clones, 86% seen only once; the top ten take 3% to 4%. This clone was picked up a small number of times. Its antigen is not identified. This TCR was sampled from an adult in good health. V gene TRBV6-5 combines with J gene TRBJ1-4, with D maybe TRBD1 (5 bases). Sequencing was performed on peripheral blood, taken on day 0 of AZD1222 vaccination. The CDR3 loop is CASSYSWGDPNEKLFF. For the CDR3, the DNA is TGTGCCAGCAGTTACTCGTGGGGGGATCCTAATGAAAAACTGTTTTTT.